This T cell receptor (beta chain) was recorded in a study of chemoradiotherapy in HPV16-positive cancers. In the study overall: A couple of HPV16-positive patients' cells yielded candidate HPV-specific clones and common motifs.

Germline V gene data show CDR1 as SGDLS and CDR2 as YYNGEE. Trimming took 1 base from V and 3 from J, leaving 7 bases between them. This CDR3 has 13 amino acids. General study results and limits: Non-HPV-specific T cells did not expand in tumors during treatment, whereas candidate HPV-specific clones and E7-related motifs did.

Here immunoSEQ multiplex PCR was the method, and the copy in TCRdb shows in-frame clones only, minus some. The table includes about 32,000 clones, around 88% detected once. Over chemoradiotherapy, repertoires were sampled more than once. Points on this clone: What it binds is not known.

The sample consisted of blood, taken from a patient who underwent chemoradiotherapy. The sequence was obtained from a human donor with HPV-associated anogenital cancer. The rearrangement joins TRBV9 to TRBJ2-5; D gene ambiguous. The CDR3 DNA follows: TGTGCCAGCAGCGTAACGTTCGAAGAGACCCAGTACTTC. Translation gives CASSVTFEETQYF. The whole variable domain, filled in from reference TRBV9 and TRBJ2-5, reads DSGVTQTPKHLITATGQRVTLRCSPRSGDLSVYWYQQSLDQGLQFLIQYYNGEERAKGNILERFSAQQFPDLHSELNLSSLELGDSALYFCASSVTFEETQYFGPGTRLLVL.